The 24 T cell receptor beta chains below all came from one sample that was sequenced in a study of blood T cell repertoires in COVID-19 (dated by TCRdb to between 2020 and 2021). Libraries were built with the immunoSEQ multiplex PCR assay. In TCRdb, the immuneACCESS table is reduced to in-frame sequences with V and J assigned. These tables do not hold every clone; where another copy was compared, an unresolved V gene accounts for under half, and the others remain unexplained. The table for this sample lists roughly 250,000 clones; roughly 80% of them were counted only once. The ten largest clones add up to around 4.1% of the sample. Sequencing was carried out using peripheral blood. All receptors come from a woman aged 40 to 55 with active or convalescent COVID-19.

This chain uses TRBV27 with TRBJ1-5, with 9 bases matching TRBD1. V gave up 6 bases and J gave up 4 bases; unmatched junction bases: 4. Germline-derived CDR1 and CDR2 are MNHEY and SMNVEV (reference sequence). The CDR3 has 14 amino acids. CDR3 bases: TGTGCCAGCAGGCAGACAGGGGGAAATCAGCCCCAGCATTTT. Translating it yields CASRQTGGNQPQHF.

The chain recombines TRBV28 with TRBJ2-7, with D unclear. V dropped 9 bases and J dropped 2 bases, with 17 bases sitting between them. Per germline, CDR1 MDHEN and CDR2 SYDVKM. The CDR3 totals 14 residues. CDR3 amino acids: CASLAPADPYEQYF. DNA of the CDR3: TGTGCCAGTTTAGCCCCGGCAGACCCCTACGAGCAGTACTTC.

The chain combines TRBV29-1 with TRBJ2-1; 8 nucleotides match TRBD1. Germline values: CDR1 SQVTM, CDR2 ANQGSEA. The CDR3 has 15 residues. J gave up 2 bases and V 3 bases, and 6 bases lay outside the gene matches. The CDR3 nucleotides are TGCAGCGTTGAGGACCCAGGGGGCGCCTACAATGAGCAGTTCTTC. Protein product: CSVEDPGGAYNEQFF.

V usage is TRBV11-3 and J usage is TRBJ1-2; tentatively, D is TRBD1 (6 bases). Germline V gives CDR1 SGHNT, CDR2 YENEEA. The CDR3 has 18 residues. V was trimmed by 0 bases and J by 0 bases, leaving 17 bases between them. The CDR3 nucleotides read TGTGCCAGCAGCTTAGATAGGGCAGGGGTTACAGCTAACTATGGCTACACCTTC. Translation: CASSLDRAGVTANYGYTF.

The CDR3 loop is CASSAETGTEAFF. As DNA, the CDR3 is TGTGCCAGCAGTGCGGAGACAGGGACTGAAGCTTTCTTT. The chain uses TRBV6-4 and TRBJ1-1; 7 bases match TRBD1. The CDR3 loop spans 13 amino acids. Germline lookup yields CDR1 MRHNA and CDR2 SNTAGT. The V gene end was trimmed by 4 bases and the J gene end by 5 bases; junction bases not matched to a gene: 4.

The chain has TRBV5-4 and TRBJ2-3; weak D call: TRBD2 (7 bases). V lost 0 bases, J lost 5 bases, and 19 bases lay in between. The CDR3 covers 17 residues. CDR1 SGHNT and CDR2 YYREEE come from the germline V gene (reference sequence). The CDR3 spells CASSLGGGWTRQDTQYF. In nucleotides, the CDR3 is TGTGCCAGCAGCTTGGGGGGGGGCTGGACCCGCCAAGATACGCAGTATTTT. Full variable domain (outside the CDR3, taken from reference TRBV5-4 and TRBJ2-3): ETGVTQSPTHLIKTRGQQVTLRCSSQSGHNTVSWYQQALGQGPQFIFQYYREEENGRGNFPPRFSGLQFPNYSSELNVNALELDDSALYLCASSLGGGWTRQDTQYFGPGTRLTVL.

The CDR3 spells CATSRAGQSSDEQYF. As DNA, the CDR3 is TGTGCCACCAGCAGAGCCGGGCAGAGTAGCGACGAGCAGTACTTC. This chain connects TRBV15 to TRBJ2-7, with D possibly being TRBD2 (5 bases). Germline CDR1 reads LNHNV; CDR2 reads YYDKDF (reference sequence). V shed 1 base and J shed 5 bases, with 15 bases lying between them. The CDR3 consists of 15 residues.

The chain joins TRBV10-3 to TRBJ1-1; D ambiguous. CDR1 ENHRY and CDR2 SYGVKD come from the germline V gene. The CDR3 length is 11 residues. V dropped 0 bases and J dropped 7 bases, with 3 bases sitting between them. CDR3 residues: CAISESGEAFF. In DNA form, the CDR3 reads TGTGCCATCAGTGAGTCCGGTGAAGCTTTCTTT.

The chain carries TRBV4-1 and TRBJ1-1; D is uncertain. Trimming left V 8 bases short and J 4 bases short, with 23 bases between. Germline V gene lookup returns CDR1 MGHRA and CDR2 YSYEKL. The CDR3 spans 16 residues. CDR3 residues: CASSPYQAGLRTEAFF. CDR3 bases: TGCGCCAGCTCCCCTTATCAAGCGGGATTACGCACTGAAGCTTTCTTT.

In the case of this clone: An end of the junction differs from the germline gene, which may be a read error. This chain uses TRBV7-7 with TRBJ2-1; 10 bases match TRBD1. Germline assignment: CDR1 SSHAT and CDR2 FNYEAQ (reference sequence). The CDR3 loop spans 15 amino acids. CDR3 DNA sequence: TGTGCTAGCAGCCAGGACAGGGGGGGGTTCAATGAGCAGTTCTTC. Its translation: CASSQDRGGFNEQFF.

The CDR3 nucleotides read TGTGCCAGCAGCTTTGGCGGGGGCCTGAACACTGAAGCTTTCTTT. This translates into CASSFGGGLNTEAFF. This sequence joins TRBV5-4 and TRBJ1-1, with TRBD1 as a possible D gene (6 bases). The CDR3 runs 15 residues. The V gene's germline CDR1 is SGHNT and CDR2 YYREEE (reference sequence). V dropped 2 bases and J dropped 0 bases, with 11 bases sitting between them. Full variable domain (missing parts from reference TRBV5-4 and TRBJ1-1): ETGVTQSPTHLIKTRGQQVTLRCSSQSGHNTVSWYQQALGQGPQFIFQYYREEENGRGNFPPRFSGLQFPNYSSELNVNALELDDSALYLCASSFGGGLNTEAFFGQGTRLTVV.

V gene TRBV6-6 combines with J gene TRBJ1-1, with D unclear. Germline CDR1 reads MNHNY; CDR2 reads SVGAGI (reference sequence). The CDR3 sequence is 13 residues long. V was shortened by 4 bases and J by 0 bases, with 6 bases between the two germline ends. Here the CDR3 reads CASSSLMNTEAFF. DNA of the CDR3: TGTGCCAGCAGTTCTCTTATGAACACTGAAGCTTTCTTT.

The chain combines TRBV18 with TRBJ1-2, with 7 bases lining up with TRBD1. CDR3 length equals 16 residues. CDR1 is KGHSH, CDR2 LQKENI, per germline. Trimming took 3 bases from V and 6 from J; bases not matched to a gene: 13. CDR3 bases: TGTGCCAGCTCACCCTACAAGGCGGAGGGGGCCGATGGCTACACCTTC. This sequence encodes CASSPYKAEGADGYTF.

This clone showed up many times. This chain connects TRBV6-4 to TRBJ2-3; 7 bases agree with TRBD2. The ends lost 5 bases at V and 2 bases at J; junction bases unmatched: 4. Germline values: CDR1 MRHNA, CDR2 SNTAGT. The CDR3 runs to 14 residues. CDR3 loop: CASSPSGVTDTQYF. The CDR3 coding sequence is TGTGCCAGCAGTCCTAGCGGTGTCACAGATACGCAGTATTTT.

CDR3 bases: TGTGCCAGCAGCTTCTCCGGACTACACAATGAGCAGTTCTTC. Protein product: CASSFSGLHNEQFF. This chain joins TRBV7-2 and TRBJ2-1; a possible D gene is TRBD2 (6 bases). The germline gives CDR1 SGHTA, CDR2 FQGNSA. The CDR3 consists of 14 residues. V was clipped by 3 bases and J by 5 bases, with 11 bases between them.

Written as DNA, the CDR3 is TGTGCCAGCAGCCCGGTACAGGGACCCTACACTGAAGCTTTCTTT. Encoded protein: CASSPVQGPYTEAFF. The chain recombines TRBV7-3 with TRBJ1-1, with a possible D match to TRBD1 (6 bases). V dropped 5 bases and J dropped 3 bases, with 16 bases sitting between them. The germline CDR1 and CDR2 sequences are SGHTA and FQGTGA. The CDR3 loop spans 15 amino acids.

The gene calls are TRBV6-5 and TRBJ2-7; TRBD1 is a possible D gene (6 bases). The V end lost 5 bases, the J end lost 4 bases, and 18 bases lay between the germline ends. This CDR3 contains 15 residues. Germline V gene sequence: CDR1 MNHEY, CDR2 SVGAGI. The CDR3 sequence: CASSTLPGQKYEQYF. In DNA, the CDR3 is TGTGCCAGCAGTACCCTTCCCGGACAGAAATACGAGCAGTACTTC.

This clone was observed once. This chain uses TRBV11-3 with TRBJ2-2; possibly TRBD1 for D (5 bases). Germline V lookup: CDR1 SGHNT, CDR2 YENEEA. Trimming pared 3 bases from V and 5 bases from J, leaving 7 bases between. This CDR3 region has 13 residues. The CDR3 coding sequence is TGTGCCAGCAGCTTGTACAGGACCGGGGAGCTGTTTTTT. Translated, it gives CASSLYRTGELFF.

This chain links TRBV19 with TRBJ1-2, with no clear D. The CDR3 totals 15 residues. The germline gives CDR1 LNHDA, CDR2 SQIVND (reference sequence). Trimming shortened V by 0 bases and J by 2 bases, and 10 bases separated the two germline ends. The CDR3: CASSIDRGRNYGYTF. The CDR3 bases are TGTGCCAGTAGTATAGATCGGGGAAGGAACTATGGCTACACCTTC.

The V gene is TRBV3-1 (or the pseudogene TRBV3-2), the J gene TRBJ2-3; 8 bases agree with TRBD1. V gave up 4 bases and J gave up 6 bases; unmatched junction bases: 6. The germline V gene has CDR1 LGHDT and CDR2 YNNKEL (reference sequence). The CDR3 runs 14 residues. This CDR3 reads CASSPNRGTDTQYF. DNA for the CDR3: TGTGCCAGCAGCCCCAACAGGGGGACGGATACGCAGTATTTT.

This clone has a handful of counts. This sequence joins TRBV6-2 or TRBV6-3 and TRBJ2-7, with 8 bases lining up with TRBD1. Losses at the gene ends were 4 bases for V and 5 bases for J; bases not matched to a gene: 7. This CDR3 is built from 14 residues. CDR1 and CDR2 (germline): MNHEY, SVGEGT. The CDR3 coding sequence is TGTGCCAGCAGTTCCATGGACAGGGCCCACGAGCAGTACGTC. It translates to CASSSMDRAHEQYV.

This clone was seen more than once but under ten times. The V gene is TRBV19, the J gene TRBJ1-1; 8 nucleotides agree with TRBD1. Germline V gives CDR1 LNHDA, CDR2 SQIVND (reference sequence). The CDR3 is 17 amino acids. V lost 2 bases to trimming and J lost 3 bases; unmatched junction nucleotides: 11. The CDR3 DNA is TGTGCCAGTAGTATACCTGGACAGGGTCGTAAATACACTGAAGCTTTCTTT. Translating gives CASSIPGQGRKYTEAFF.

This clone was picked up a small number of times. V and J are TRBV4-1 and TRBJ2-6, with a possible D match to TRBD1 (6 bases). The CDR3 length is 16 residues. Germline assignment: CDR1 MGHRA and CDR2 YSYEKL. Between the trimmed V and J ends, which lost 1 base and 4 bases, there was a span of 11 bases. The CDR3 loop is CASSQVPGDGANVLTF. The CDR3 DNA follows: TGCGCCAGCAGCCAAGTCCCAGGGGACGGGGCCAACGTCCTGACTTTC.

The V call is TRBV7-9, the J call TRBJ2-2, with a tentative D call TRBD1 (6 bases). The V and J ends lost 5 bases and 6 bases respectively, with 16 bases between them. CDR1 is SEHNR, CDR2 FQNEAQ, per germline (reference sequence). CDR3 length: 15 amino acids. As DNA, the CDR3 is TGTGCCAGCAGCCTTAACAGGGTTATCGCCGGGGAGCTGTTTTTT. Amino acids: CASSLNRVIAGELFF.